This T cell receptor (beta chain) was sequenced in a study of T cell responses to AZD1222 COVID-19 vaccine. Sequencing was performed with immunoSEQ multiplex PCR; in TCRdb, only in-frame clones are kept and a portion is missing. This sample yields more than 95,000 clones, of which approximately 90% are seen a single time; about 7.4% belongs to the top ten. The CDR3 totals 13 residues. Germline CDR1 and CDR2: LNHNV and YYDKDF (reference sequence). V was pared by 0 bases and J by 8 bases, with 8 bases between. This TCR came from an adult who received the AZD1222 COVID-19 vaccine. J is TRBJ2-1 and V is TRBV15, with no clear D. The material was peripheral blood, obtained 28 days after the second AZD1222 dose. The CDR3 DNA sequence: TGTGCCACCAGCAGAGAGGCTCTAGATGAGCAGTTCTTC. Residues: CATSREALDEQFF.